This T cell receptor (beta chain) was found in a study of control samples from healthy donors and cancer patients. The repertoire was sequenced with immunoSEQ multiplex PCR; TCRdb's copy has only in-frame clones and lacks some. The data show almost 90,000 clones, about 85% seen once. The CDR3 totals 12 residues. The V and J ends lost 11 bases and 3 bases respectively, with 11 bases between them. Germline V CDR1 and CDR2: MGHRA, YSYEKL. The TCR originated in a woman aged 40 to 50 in good health. Sequenced input: blood. The chain uses TRBV4-1 and TRBJ1-5, with D possibly TRBD1 on 5 matching bases. Here the CDR3 reads CASGTLNQPQHF. In DNA form, the CDR3 reads TGCGCCTCCGGGACCCTCAATCAGCCCCAGCATTTT.